This T cell receptor beta chain was identified during a study of regulatory T cells in long-lasting Graves disease. HTBI primers from iRepertoire and Arm-PCR of CDR3 regions yielded the TCR beta libraries. TCRdb reanalysed the multiplex PCR reads using MiXCR and keeps one entry per CDR3 protein. The sample lists approximately 460,000 distinct CDR3 sequences; 15% to 20% were seen once. Trimming left V 0 bases short and J 11 bases short, with 11 bases between. Germline lookup yields CDR1 SGHRS and CDR2 YFSETQ. The CDR3 extends over 12 amino acids. Stated time point: newly diagnosed GD, antithyroid drugs for less than 3 months. PBMC RNA was the source of the TCR library. Patients met American Thyroid Association criteria for Graves' disease. Enrollment of patients was through an endocrinology department in Xi'an, China. A volume of approximately 9.8 milliliters of peripheral blood was collected in EDTA tubes.

This clonotype was recorded at least ten times. This same sample was also taken into another study, of T cells in Graves' hyperthyroidism and ophthalmopathy. That publication notes: TCR CDR3 underwent first-round RT-PCR with the HTBI primer set.

The chain links TRBV5-1 to TRBJ1-1; a possible D gene is TRBD1 (5 bases). This TCR came from a woman aged 25 to 39 with Graves disease. This sample comprised peripheral blood mononuclear cells (PBMCs), obtained at new diagnosis, from a patient treated with antithyroid drugs. CDR3 nucleotide sequence: TGCGCCAGCAGCTTGGAGCAGGGTAGGGCTTTCTTT. Translated, it gives CASSLEQGRAFF.